A selection of T cell receptor beta chains follows, all from one sample in a study of Ad26.COV2.S vaccination and SARS-CoV-2 variants. Assay used: immunoSEQ multiplex PCR; TCRdb lists only in-frame clones, some missing. Altogether 400,000 or so clones are present, 70% to 90% being singletons, with the ten largest covering 3.5%. This sample comprised peripheral blood, obtained in a trial of Ad26.COV2.S vaccine versus placebo. These receptors were obtained from a person between 18 and 59 years old who received the Ad26.COV2.S COVID-19 vaccine or a placebo. Both conserved end residues are part of each CDR3. The D gene is left open where the match is weak. Clone size is not always given. Where it is, it says once, few, many or a class for expanded clones.

>TRBJ1-2|TRBV3-1/TRBV3-2|.|.
TGTGCCAGCAGCCAAGTCGTGGGGAGCTATGGCTACACCTTC
CASSQVVGSYGYTF
>TRBJ2-5|TRBV5-1|.|.
TGCGCCAGCAGCTTAAACAAAGAGACCCAGTACTTC
CASSLNKETQYF
>TRBJ2-5|TRBV29-1|.|.
TGCAGCGTTGAAGATCCTGTTGTGCCCCAAGAGACCCAGTACTTC
CSVEDPVVPQETQYF
>TRBJ1-1|TRBV4-3|.|.
TGCGCCAGCAGCCAAGATGTAAGGAACACTGAAGCTTTCTTT
CASSQDVRNTEAFF
>TRBJ2-2|TRBV5-8|.|.
TGTGCCAGCAGCTTGTGGGACGGGGAGCTGTTTTTT
CASSLWDGELFF
>TRBJ1-5|TRBV19|TRBD1|.
TGTGCCAGTAGTATTGGGGACAGGGACAAACAGCGTCAGCCCCAGCATTTT
CASSIGDRDKQRQPQHF
>TRBJ1-2|TRBV6-5|.|.
TGTGCCAGCAGCCCCCGCAGACCTAACTATGGCTACACCTTC
CASSPRRPNYGYTF
>TRBJ1-3|TRBV7-2|TRBD1|.
TGTGCCAGCAGCTTAGATGGGACAGGTGGAAACACCATATATTTT
CASSLDGTGGNTIYF
>TRBJ2-4|TRBV11-2|TRBD1|.
TGTGCCAGCAGCTTAGATGGGACAGGGCGGATTGGAGCCAAAAACATTCAGTACTTC
CASSLDGTGRIGAKNIQYF
>TRBJ1-1|TRBV5-1|.|.
TGCGCCAGCAGCTTGGAAGGGCTGAACACTGAAGCTTTCTTT
CASSLEGLNTEAFF
>TRBJ2-3|TRBV7-8|.|.
TGTGCCAGCAGCTCGATATGGGGCGGCGGCACAGATACGCAGTATTTT
CASSSIWGGGTDTQYF
>TRBJ2-1|TRBV4-3|.|.
TGCGCCAGCAGCCAAGTTGAAGAAGGGGCTAATGAGCAGTTCTTC
CASSQVEEGANEQFF
>TRBJ2-7|TRBV3-1/TRBV3-2|.|once
TGTGCCAGCAGCGTACAGGGCTACGAGCAGTACTTC
CASSVQGYEQYF
>TRBJ1-5|TRBV20-1|.|.
TGCAGTGCTAGTCCGGCAGGGATCCAGCCCCAGCATTTT
CSASPAGIQPQHF
>TRBJ2-3|TRBV14|.|.
TGTGCCAGCAGCCGGGGGGTAGTCCCCCACACAGATACGCAGTATTTT
CASSRGVVPHTDTQYF
>TRBJ1-4|TRBV11-1|.|.
TGTGCCAGCAGACTAGAATGGGCAACTAATGAAAAACTGTTTTTT
CASRLEWATNEKLFF
>TRBJ2-7|TRBV7-9|TRBD1|.
TGTGCCAGCAGCCGGTTCCGGGACAGGGAATACGAGCAGTACTTC
CASSRFRDREYEQYF
>TRBJ1-1|TRBV6-2/TRBV6-3|.|.
TGTGCCAGCAGCATTCCAGGGTATGGGTTCACTGAAGCTTTCTTT
CASSIPGYGFTEAFF
>TRBJ2-3|TRBV5-6|.|.
TGTGCCAGCAGCTTGCTAGCCCTTAGCACAGATACGCAGTATTTT
CASSLLALSTDTQYF
>TRBJ1-1|TRBV10-1|TRBD1|once
TGCGCCAGCAGTTCAGGGGGAGTAGGCACTGAAGCTTTCTTT
CASSSGGVGTEAFF
>TRBJ1-2|TRBV7-9|.|.
TGTGCCAGCGTCGAGGGAAGCCTCAACTATGGCTACACCTTC
CASVEGSLNYGYTF
>TRBJ2-5|TRBV29-1|TRBD2|.
TGCAGCGTTGAATGGGCTAGCGGGGGGGCCACTGCACAGACCCAGTACTTC
CSVEWASGGATAQTQYF
>TRBJ1-2|TRBV6-2/TRBV6-3|.|.
TGTGCCAGCAGTGGGGAGACAGAGATCTATGGCTACACCTTC
CASSGETEIYGYTF
>TRBJ2-2|TRBV27|.|.
TGTGCCAGCAGTTTGGTCGGGACTGTGAACACCGGGGAGCTGTTTTTT
CASSLVGTVNTGELFF
>TRBJ1-1|TRBV2|TRBD1|.
TGTGCCAGCAAAAAGGACAGGGCGATGAACACTGAAGCTTTCTTT
CASKKDRAMNTEAFF
>TRBJ1-6|TRBV6-2/TRBV6-3|.|.
TGTGCCAGCAGTAGCCTGGGCGGAGTCTATAATTCACCCCTCCACTTT
CASSSLGGVYNSPLHF
>TRBJ2-5|TRBV9|TRBD1|.
TGTGCCAGCAGCCCCAAAAAGGTGGGGGACAGTCTAAGGAACCAAGAGACCCAGTACTTC
CASSPKKVGDSLRNQETQYF
>TRBJ1-1|TRBV10-1|.|once
TGCGCCAGCAGACCATCCAGGGGAGCGTCTGAAGCTTTCTTT
CASRPSRGASEAFF
>TRBJ1-1|TRBV5-6|.|.
TGTGCCAGCAGTTACAACAGGAACACTGAAGCTTTCTTT
CASSYNRNTEAFF
>TRBJ1-5|TRBV24-1|TRBD1|.
TGTGCCAGACAGGGGGAGTTAGATCAGCCCCAGCATTTT
CARQGELDQPQHF
>TRBJ1-2|TRBV27|TRBD1|.
TGTGCCAGCAGTTTGACAGGGACCTATGGCTACACCTTC
CASSLTGTYGYTF
>TRBJ1-5|TRBV19|.|.
TGTGCCAGTAGGGGCAACAATCAGCCCCAGCATTTT
CASRGNNQPQHF
>TRBJ1-2|TRBV19|TRBD1|.
TGTGCCAGTAGACGATCAGGGGGCAATGGCTACACCTTC
CASRRSGGNGYTF
>TRBJ2-5|TRBV29-1|.|.
TGCAGCGTTGACCTTGGACAGCAAGAGACCCAGTACTTC
CSVDLGQQETQYF
>TRBJ2-7|TRBV6-1|TRBD2|.
TGTGCCAGCAGTGAAGCGGGTCCCACTAGCGGGGAATATTACGAGCAGTACTTC
CASSEAGPTSGEYYEQYF
>TRBJ1-1|TRBV15|.|.
TGTGCCACCACTAAGGCGGGGACGAACACTGAAGCTTTCTTT
CATTKAGTNTEAFF
>TRBJ2-7|TRBV7-9|.|.
TGTGCCAGCAGCTTAGACGTTAGCCCCCCCGACTTC
CASSLDVSPPDF